Each of the 18 T cell receptor beta chains below was sequenced from the same sample in a study of shared clonotypes between healthy human individuals. Naive CD8 cells comprised CD45RO-negative, CCR7-positively selected cells, excluding terminally differentiated effector memory CD45RA+ cells. Only in-frame clones appear in the TCRdb table, and some are missing; sequencing was by immunoSEQ multiplex PCR. The table lists around 2,000,000 clones, 85% to 95% of them singletons. The source material was naive CD8+ T cells from PBMCs. The origin of the receptors is a young man in good health. Some clones in this sample may be carry-over from other donors' samples.

V gene TRBV10-1 combines with J gene TRBJ2-3; no definite D call. The germline CDR1 and CDR2 sequences are WNHNN and SYGVQD (reference sequence). Trimming removed 1 base from V and 4 bases from J, with 15 bases in between. The CDR3 extends over 16 amino acids. In DNA form, the CDR3 reads TGCGCCAGCAGTGAGTGGCGCGACCCGTCAGCAGATACGCAGTATTTT. Protein product: CASSEWRDPSADTQYF.

V gene TRBV25-1 combines with J gene TRBJ2-3; 7 positions match TRBD1. The CDR3 runs to 17 residues. V trimming: 3 bases; J trimming: 0 bases; junction bases outside the gene matches: 9. CDR1 is MGHDK, CDR2 SYGVNS, per germline. The CDR3 loop reads CASSDNVGTASTDTQYF. Written as DNA, the CDR3 is TGTGCCAGCAGTGACAATGTGGGGACAGCTAGCACAGATACGCAGTATTTT.

As to this clone: The sample carries other DNA sequences with the same CDR3. The gene calls are TRBV9 and TRBJ1-4; TRBD1 matches 9 bases. Germline-derived CDR1 and CDR2 are SGDLS and YYNGEE. The CDR3 runs to 15 residues. Unmatched junction bases numbered 8, after V lost 3 bases and J lost 8 bases. The CDR3, as DNA: TGTGCCAGCAGCGCCTCCGGGACAGGGTTCGAAAAACTGTTTTTT. It translates to CASSASGTGFEKLFF.

The rearrangement joins TRBV6-6 to TRBJ2-3; weak D call: TRBD1 (5 bases). V was trimmed by 5 bases and J by 3 bases, leaving 12 bases between them. CDR1 and CDR2 (germline): MNHNY, SVGAGI (reference sequence). This CDR3 is 14 amino acids long. The CDR3 is CASSGSGATDTQYF. The CDR3 DNA reads TGTGCCAGCAGTGGCTCTGGGGCTACAGATACGCAGTATTTT.

The chain is built from TRBV28 and TRBJ1-1; D is uncertain. Deletions cut 7 bases from V and 1 base from J, with 13 bases between. Per the germline V gene, CDR1 is MDHEN and CDR2 is SYDVKM. The CDR3 runs 14 residues. This CDR3 reads CASKISYSNTEAFF. The CDR3 DNA is TGTGCCAGCAAGATCAGCTACTCGAACACTGAAGCTTTCTTT.

This clone occurred a few times. The chain has TRBV7-9 and TRBJ2-2; 7 positions match TRBD2. Per the germline V gene, CDR1 is SEHNR and CDR2 is FQNEAQ (reference sequence). CDR3 length equals 12 residues. The CDR3 is CAARREGGELFF. The DNA for the CDR3 is TGTGCGGCACGCAGGGAGGGCGGGGAGCTGTTTTTT.

CDR3 sequence: CASSSDTGLYEQYF. The CDR3, as DNA: TGTGCCAGTAGTTCGGACACGGGCCTCTACGAGCAGTACTTC. The chain employs TRBV19 and TRBJ2-7, with D tentatively TRBD1 (5 bases). The CDR3 has 14 residues. The V gene lost 5 bases and the J gene lost 3 bases, with 14 bases spanning the gap. Looked up from germline, CDR1 is LNHDA and CDR2 is SQIVND (reference sequence).

This sequence joins TRBV7-8 and TRBJ2-5; 9 bases are a match to TRBD1. The germline V gene encodes CDR1 SGHVS and CDR2 FQNEAQ. After removal of 1 base from V and 9 bases from J, the junction contained 12 bases not matched to a gene. There are 16 residues in the CDR3. For the CDR3, the DNA is TGTGCCAGCAGCTTAGGAGCCCGGGACAGGGCCTTTCCCCAGTACTTC. Residues: CASSLGARDRAFPQYF.

The genes are TRBV4-3 and TRBJ1-2; 8 positions match TRBD1. CDR3 size: 14 residues. The V segment lost 7 bases and the J segment 4 bases; nucleotides outside the gene matches: 8. Per the germline V gene, CDR1 is LGHNA and CDR2 is YSLEER. The CDR3 is CASTSGGGSYGYTF. CDR3 nucleotides: TGCGCCAGCACCTCAGGGGGCGGGAGCTATGGCTACACCTTC.

The chain uses TRBV4-3 and TRBJ2-5; D could derive from TRBD1 or TRBD2 (5 bases each). In germline, CDR1 is LGHNA, CDR2 YSLEER. CDR3 length: 14 residues. Trimming cost V 0 bases and J 5 bases, with 10 bases left between them. CDR3 region: CASSQDSGPETQYF. CDR3 bases: TGCGCCAGCAGCCAAGATTCGGGGCCTGAGACCCAGTACTTC.

The chain links TRBV27 to TRBJ2-7; 7 bases match TRBD2. Germline CDR1 and CDR2: MNHEY and SMNVEV (reference sequence). J lost 6 bases, V lost 5 bases, and 16 bases had no gene match. The CDR3 has 16 residues. As DNA, the CDR3 is TGTGCCAGCAGTCCCGCTCTTTCGGGGGGTGTGGGCGAGCAGTACTTC. Amino acids: CASSPALSGGVGEQYF.

This chain uses TRBV28 with TRBJ1-2; the match to TRBD1 covers 10 bases. The CDR3 loop spans 14 amino acids. Germline V lookup: CDR1 MDHEN, CDR2 SYDVKM. The V gene end was trimmed by 4 bases and the J gene end by 6 bases; junction bases not matched to a gene: 5. The DNA of the CDR3 is TGTGCCAGCAGTTGGAGTGGGACAGGGGATGGCTACACCTTC. Translating it yields CASSWSGTGDGYTF.

The V gene is TRBV6-5, the J gene TRBJ2-1, with D possibly matching TRBD1 (5 bases). The CDR3 length is 14 residues. CDR1 and CDR2 (germline): MNHEY, SVGAGI. Trimming took 6 bases from V and 4 from J, leaving 13 bases between them. The CDR3 DNA reads TGTGCCAGCAGCTCAGGGATTTCATACAATGAGCAGTTCTTC. Translating gives CASSSGISYNEQFF.

V and J are TRBV6-6 and TRBJ2-3, with TRBD1 identical over 7 bases. V lost 2 bases to trimming and J lost 5 bases; unmatched junction nucleotides: 4. This CDR3 region has 14 residues. CDR1 is MNHNY, CDR2 SVGAGI, per germline (reference sequence). The CDR3 DNA is TGTGCCAGCAGTTACACAGGGGTGGGAGATACGCAGTATTTT. Its protein is CASSYTGVGDTQYF.

This chain links TRBV25-1 with TRBJ2-5, with 7 positions matching TRBD2. Germline-derived CDR1 and CDR2 are MGHDK and SYGVNS. The CDR3 runs to 14 residues. Losses at the gene ends were 3 bases for V and 5 bases for J; bases not matched to a gene: 6. The CDR3 coding sequence is TGTGCCAGCAGTGATAGGGAGGGCGGGGAGACCCAGTACTTC. Amino acid sequence: CASSDREGGETQYF. The entire variable domain, with the rest obtained from reference TRBV25-1 and TRBJ2-5, is as follows: EADIYQTPRYLVIGTGKKITLECSQTMGHDKMYWYQQDPGMELHLIHYSYGVNSTEKGDLSSESTVSRIRTEHFPLTLESARPSHTSQYLCASSDREGGETQYFGPGTRLLVL.

The chain combines TRBV5-1 with TRBJ2-7, with 9 nucleotides matching TRBD2. Germline V gene data show CDR1 as SGHRS and CDR2 as YFSETQ. The ends lost 4 bases at V and 1 base at J; junction bases unmatched: 12. CDR3 size: 17 residues. Here the CDR3 DNA reads TGCGCCAGCAGCGGGGGTCAGCGGGAGGACCCTTCCTACGAGCAGTACTTC. Translated, it gives CASSGGQREDPSYEQYF. The full variable domain, in which reference TRBV5-1 and TRBJ2-7 provide the parts outside the CDR3, is KAGVTQTPRYLIKTRGQQVTLSCSPISGHRSVSWYQQTPGQGLQFLFEYFSETQRNKGNFPGRFSGRQFSNSRSEMNVSTLELGDSALYLCASSGGQREDPSYEQYFGPGTRLTVT.

J is TRBJ2-7 and V is TRBV10-3; 7 positions agree with TRBD1. There are 21 residues in the CDR3. Per the germline V gene, CDR1 is ENHRY and CDR2 is SYGVKD. The J segment lost 4 bases and the V segment lost 0 bases, leaving 24 bases of the junction unmatched. The chain's CDR3 is CAISESTAQDFRDSLVYEQYF. The DNA of the CDR3 is TGTGCCATCAGTGAGTCAACCGCCCAAGACTTTCGGGACAGCTTGGTGTACGAGCAGTACTTC.

The chain couples TRBV6-1 to TRBJ1-5; 8 positions match TRBD1. The germline CDR1 and CDR2 sequences are MNHNS and SASEGT. CDR3 size: 13 residues. Germline trimming cut 10 bases from V and 8 bases from J; bases unmatched to any gene: 10. CDR3 protein: CATDDRGIEPQHF. The DNA of the CDR3 is TGTGCCACCGACGACAGGGGTATTGAGCCCCAGCATTTT.